These 22 T cell receptor beta chains were sequenced from one sample in a study of long-term antiretroviral therapy in people with HIV. The authors ran the immunoSEQ assay, v3.0, at survey level. Here immunoSEQ multiplex PCR was the method, and the copy in TCRdb shows in-frame clones only, minus some. The data hold about 42,000 clones, with 86% observed a single time. This material consisted of unsorted PBMCs, taken 0.1 years before starting antiretroviral therapy. The receptors were sampled from a woman aged 45-65 years with HIV.

The chain combines TRBV18 with TRBJ2-7; the D gene is possibly TRBD2 (6 bases). From germline, CDR1 is KGHSH and CDR2 LQKENI. V lost 0 bases and J 0 bases, leaving 12 bases between the germline ends. The length of the CDR3 is 16 residues. The CDR3 loop reads CASSPPSGLVSYEQYF. The CDR3 nucleotides are TGTGCCAGCTCACCACCTTCGGGACTGGTCTCCTACGAGCAGTACTTC.

This clone has a single count. This chain links TRBV12-5 with TRBJ1-5; tentatively, D is TRBD1 (5 bases). Germline V lookup: CDR1 LGHNT, CDR2 FRNRAP. This CDR3 has 15 amino acids. V lost 6 bases and J 3 bases, leaving 15 bases between the germline ends. CDR3 in DNA: TGTGCTAGTGGCAACGGACAAGCGTACAATCAGCCCCAGCATTTT. Its protein is CASGNGQAYNQPQHF. The full variable domain, in which reference TRBV12-5 and TRBJ1-5 provide the parts outside the CDR3, is DARVTQTPRHKVTEMGQEVTMRCQPILGHNTVFWYRQTMMQGLELLAYFRNRAPLDDSGMPKDRFSAEMPDATLATLKIQPSEPRDSAVYFCASGNGQAYNQPQHFGDGTRLSIL.

The gene calls are TRBV5-1 and TRBJ1-6; D is uncertain. The CDR3 runs to 14 residues. Deletions cut 4 bases from V and 7 bases from J, with 12 bases between. Germline V gives CDR1 SGHRS, CDR2 YFSETQ. The CDR3 loop is CASSVGSGNSPLHF. The CDR3 coding sequence is TGCGCCAGCAGCGTGGGGAGTGGGAATTCACCCCTCCACTTT.

The chain links TRBV5-1 to TRBJ1-1; 10 bases agree with TRBD1. The CDR3 contains 16 residues. Losses at the gene ends were 5 bases for V and 0 bases for J; bases not matched to a gene: 7. Germline V gene data show CDR1 as SGHRS and CDR2 as YFSETQ. CDR3 bases: TGCGCCAGCAGGACTGGACAGGGGGACATGAACACTGAAGCTTTCTTT. Translating gives CASRTGQGDMNTEAFF. The whole variable domain, remainder taken from reference TRBV5-1 and TRBJ1-1, is KAGVTQTPRYLIKTRGQQVTLSCSPISGHRSVSWYQQTPGQGLQFLFEYFSETQRNKGNFPGRFSGRQFSNSRSEMNVSTLELGDSALYLCASRTGQGDMNTEAFFGQGTRLTVV.

The chain couples TRBV7-2 to TRBJ1-1, with D perhaps TRBD1 (5 bases). The CDR3 runs to 12 residues. The ends were cut back, 5 bases at V and 10 bases at J, with 14 bases in the middle. CDR1 SGHTA and CDR2 FQGNSA come from the germline V gene. CDR3 protein: CASSRGGGVAFF. The CDR3 region has the DNA TGTGCCAGCAGCCGGGGCGGGGGAGTAGCTTTCTTT.

This chain joins TRBV9 and TRBJ2-3; no reliable D call. Trimming left V 0 bases short and J 2 bases short, with 10 bases between. This CDR3 is built from 15 residues. Germline-derived CDR1 and CDR2 are SGDLS and YYNGEE. CDR3 in amino acids: CASSVEGRTTDTQYF. The CDR3 DNA is TGTGCCAGCAGCGTAGAAGGAAGGACCACAGATACGCAGTATTTT. Variable domain in full (rest from reference TRBV9 and TRBJ2-3): DSGVTQTPKHLITATGQRVTLRCSPRSGDLSVYWYQQSLDQGLQFLIQYYNGEERAKGNILERFSAQQFPDLHSELNLSSLELGDSALYFCASSVEGRTTDTQYFGPGTRLTVL.

CDR3 residues: CASSQGGGFQYF. The CDR3 nucleotides read TGTGCCAGCAGCCAAGGAGGGGGCTTCCAGTACTTC. The J gene is TRBJ2-7, the V gene TRBV6-6; D is perhaps TRBD1 (7 bases). Trimming removed 6 bases at V and 10 bases at J, with 16 bases between. Germline V CDR1 and CDR2: MNHNY, SVGAGI (reference sequence). The CDR3 has 12 amino acids.

The chain uses TRBV18 and TRBJ1-5; D may be TRBD1 (5 bases). The CDR3 consists of 15 residues. Trimming took off 3 bases at V and 4 bases at J, with 13 bases between the two ends. The germline gives CDR1 KGHSH, CDR2 LQKENI. The CDR3 nucleotides are TGTGCCAGCTCACCCGAGGGGTTCGGTAATCAGCCCCAGCATTTT. Its translation is CASSPEGFGNQPQHF.

This clone was picked up one time. J is TRBJ1-2 and V is TRBV27; D not resolved. Germline values: CDR1 MNHEY, CDR2 SMNVEV (reference sequence). The CDR3 loop spans 11 amino acids. The CDR3 loop is CAPTENYGYTF. DNA for the CDR3: TGTGCTCCTACTGAAAACTATGGCTACACCTTC.

This clone appeared a single time. The chain joins TRBV19 to TRBJ1-5; D is perhaps TRBD1 (5 bases). Germline V CDR1 and CDR2: LNHDA, SQIVND (reference sequence). The CDR3 extends over 17 amino acids. V lost 7 bases, J lost 4 bases, and 23 bases lay in between. For the CDR3, the DNA is TGTGCCAGTAAAGTTCAGGACTTGGGTGCAGGGAATCAGCCCCAGCATTTT. It translates to CASKVQDLGAGNQPQHF.

Here the CDR3 reads CAISEGQGNSPLHF. As DNA, the CDR3 is TGTGCCATCAGTGAGGGACAGGGGAATTCACCCCTCCACTTT. J is TRBJ1-6 and V is TRBV10-3; 9 positions agree with TRBD1. The V gene end was trimmed by 2 bases and the J gene end by 7 bases; junction bases not matched to a gene: 0. This CDR3 contains 14 residues. Germline CDR1 and CDR2: ENHRY and SYGVKD.

The rearrangement uses TRBV25-1 and TRBJ1-1; D is perhaps TRBD1 (5 bases). Trimming took 4 bases from V and 3 from J, leaving 9 bases between them. This CDR3 has 13 residues. From germline, CDR1 is MGHDK and CDR2 SYGVNS. CDR3 in DNA: TGTGCCAGCAGTGGGCGGGGCTACACTGAAGCTTTCTTT. Translated: CASSGRGYTEAFF. The full variable domain, in which reference TRBV25-1 and TRBJ1-1 provide the parts outside the CDR3, is EADIYQTPRYLVIGTGKKITLECSQTMGHDKMYWYQQDPGMELHLIHYSYGVNSTEKGDLSSESTVSRIRTEHFPLTLESARPSHTSQYLCASSGRGYTEAFFGQGTRLTVV.

The chain links TRBV6-1 to TRBJ2-5; 7 bases map to TRBD2. J gave up 5 bases and V 6 bases, and 6 bases lay outside the gene matches. The germline V gene has CDR1 MNHNS and CDR2 SASEGT. There are 13 residues in the CDR3. CDR3 residues: CASSAAGVETQYF. The CDR3, as DNA: TGTGCCAGCAGCGCGGCGGGGGTTGAGACCCAGTACTTC.

This chain links TRBV5-1 with TRBJ1-6, with D unclear. CDR1 and CDR2 (germline): SGHRS, YFSETQ. With 0 bases removed from V and 9 bases from J, the gap between germline ends came to 10 bases. The CDR3 is 14 residues long. Written as DNA, the CDR3 is TGCGCCAGCAGCTTGGACGTCGAGAGTTCACCCCTCCACTTT. It specifies CASSLDVESSPLHF.

The chain has TRBV15 and TRBJ2-1, with D maybe TRBD2 (6 bases). There are 14 residues in the CDR3. Germline values: CDR1 LNHNV, CDR2 YYDKDF (reference sequence). The V and J ends lost 8 bases and 9 bases respectively, with 20 bases between them. CDR3 coding DNA: TGTGCCACCCGAGTAAGTGCGGGGCGCCCTGAGCAGTTCTTC. Amino acids: CATRVSAGRPEQFF.

This chain links TRBV7-9 with TRBJ2-7; TRBD2 aligns across 13 bases. Germline V lookup: CDR1 SEHNR, CDR2 FQNEAQ (reference sequence). The CDR3 covers 14 residues. J lost 7 bases, V lost 5 bases, and 5 bases had no gene match. CDR3 region: CASSDTSGGDEQYF. For the CDR3, the DNA is TGTGCCAGCAGCGACACTAGCGGGGGGGATGAGCAGTACTTC.

The CDR3 DNA reads as TGTGCCAGCAGTTCCACCCTATCCACTGAAGCTTTCTTT. Protein sequence: CASSSTLSTEAFF. The chain has TRBV6-1 and TRBJ1-1; D remains ambiguous. The germline V gene has CDR1 MNHNS and CDR2 SASEGT. The CDR3 is 13 amino acids. The V and J ends lost 5 bases and 4 bases respectively, with 11 bases between them.

The CDR3: CASSRNIPRSNEQFF. The CDR3 region has the DNA TGTGCCAGCAGCCGCAATATCCCCCGGAGCAATGAGCAGTTCTTC. The rearrangement links TRBV6-5 to TRBJ2-1; D is ambiguous. This CDR3 has 15 amino acids. Trimming pared 6 bases from V and 6 bases from J, leaving 18 bases between. Per the germline V gene, CDR1 is MNHEY and CDR2 is SVGAGI.

The V call is TRBV5-4, the J call TRBJ1-1; weak D call: TRBD1 (5 bases). V was trimmed by 0 bases and J by 6 bases, leaving 15 bases between them. Germline V gene sequence: CDR1 SGHNT, CDR2 YYREEE (reference sequence). This CDR3 contains 15 residues. The CDR3 nucleotides are TGTGCCAGCAGCTTGGACTTGGGGGGAACTGCTGAAGCTTTCTTT. The encoded protein is CASSLDLGGTAEAFF.

The count of this clone is one. This chain's CDR3 is CASSGQGTGNTIYF. The DNA for the CDR3 is TGCGCCAGCAGCGGTCAAGGTACTGGAAACACCATATATTTT. The chain is built from TRBV5-1 and TRBJ1-3; D call uncertain. Per germline, CDR1 SGHRS and CDR2 YFSETQ. The V end lost 4 bases, the J end lost 2 bases, and 10 bases lay between the germline ends. The CDR3 has 14 residues.

The chain recombines TRBV27 with TRBJ1-2; perhaps TRBD1 as D (5 bases). The CDR3 consists of 15 residues. Germline loops: CDR1 MNHEY, CDR2 SMNVEV (reference sequence). V was trimmed by 0 bases and J by 2 bases, leaving 10 bases between them. The CDR3 DNA is TGTGCCAGCAGTTTATCCCTTCCAGGGAACTATGGCTACACCTTC. It yields the protein CASSLSLPGNYGYTF.

The V call is TRBV5-5, the J call TRBJ2-5; D may match TRBD1 or TRBD2 (5 bases each). Trimming left V 9 bases short and J 2 bases short, with 14 bases between. The CDR3 runs 13 residues. Germline values: CDR1 SGHKS, CDR2 YYEKEE (reference sequence). CDR3 loop: CANEGPEQETQYF. The CDR3 DNA reads TGTGCCAACGAGGGGCCGGAACAAGAGACCCAGTACTTC.